Sequencing of this TCR beta chain was carried out in a study of T-cell reconstitution after alpha-beta-depleted transplantation in children. Unique molecular identifiers were built into the TCRbeta library. TCRdb analysed the PCR reads with MiXCR anew, one entry per CDR3 protein. The sample has around 200,000 distinct CDR3 sequences; less than 8% are singletons. Ten or more counts support this clonotype. V dropped 5 bases and J dropped 3 bases, with 8 bases sitting between them. There are 12 residues in the CDR3. The TCR was taken from a human donor who donated a stem cell graft to a child with Wiskott-Aldrich syndrome. Here the sequenced sample was PBMCs from the stem cell graft donor, taken from the stem cell graft. The chain uses TRBV12-3 or TRBV12-4 and TRBJ2-7; D call uncertain. CDR3 DNA sequence: TGTGCCAGCAGTGACATGAACTACGAGCAGTACTTC. Translating it yields CASSDMNYEQYF.